This entry concerns a single T cell receptor (beta chain). One base away lies a much larger clone, so this may be a sequencing read error. Germline CDR1 and CDR2: SGHTA and FQGNSA. There are 13 residues in the CDR3. V lost 1 base, J lost 4 bases, and 8 bases lay in between. This entry comes from a study of blood T cells in healthy people across ages. A sample-barcoded 5' primer and a J-beta primer mix were used in a second PCR of roughly 7 to 11 cycles. Each CDR3 protein is one row after TCRdb ran MiXCR on the 5' RACE reads. The table records roughly 900,000 distinct CDR3 sequences, about 48% of them present only once.

The chain employs TRBV7-2 and TRBJ2-7; D not resolved. The sample was blood. The TCR was taken from a man aged 30 to 39 in good health. In nucleotides, the CDR3 is TGTGCCAGCAGCTTAGGATTAGTGTACGAGCAGTACTTC. Amino acids: CASSLGLVYEQYF.